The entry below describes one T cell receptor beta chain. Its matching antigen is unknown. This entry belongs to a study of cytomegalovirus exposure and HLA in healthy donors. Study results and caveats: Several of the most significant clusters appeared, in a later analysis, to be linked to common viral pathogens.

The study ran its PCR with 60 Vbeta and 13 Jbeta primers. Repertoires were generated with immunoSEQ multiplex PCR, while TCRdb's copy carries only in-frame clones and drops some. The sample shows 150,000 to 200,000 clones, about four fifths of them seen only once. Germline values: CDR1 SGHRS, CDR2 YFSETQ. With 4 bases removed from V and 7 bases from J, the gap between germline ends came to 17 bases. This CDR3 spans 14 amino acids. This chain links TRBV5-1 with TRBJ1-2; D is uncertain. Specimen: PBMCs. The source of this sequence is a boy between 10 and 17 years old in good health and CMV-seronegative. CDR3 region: CASSPPTTTSGYTF. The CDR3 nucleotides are TGCGCCAGCAGCCCACCTACCACTACCAGTGGCTACACCTTC.